A single sample gave rise to the 16 T cell receptor beta chains below, sequenced in a study of response to subunit inactivated influenza vaccine. Each CDR3 protein is one row after TCRdb ran MiXCR on the RT-PCR reads. The table has around 500,000 distinct CDR3 sequences, over 9.5% seen once. Here the sequenced sample was PBMCs from blood, taken roughly 6 weeks after vaccination. These receptors all stem from a man aged 45 to 65 who received an inactivated influenza vaccine.

This clonotype was counted at least ten times. The rearrangement joins TRBV5-5 to TRBJ1-2; TRBD1 is a possible D gene (5 bases). Germline V lookup: CDR1 SGHKS, CDR2 YYEKEE (reference sequence). V lost 6 bases and J 3 bases, leaving 18 bases between the germline ends. The CDR3 length is 15 residues. In DNA form, the CDR3 reads TGTGCCAGCACGCAAACAGGAATGGGGCACTATGGCTACACCTTC. Translating it yields CASTQTGMGHYGYTF. The whole variable domain, remainder taken from reference TRBV5-5 and TRBJ1-2, is DAGVTQSPTHLIKTRGQQVTLRCSPISGHKSVSWYQQVLGQGPQFIFQYYEKEERGRGNFPDRFSARQFPNYSSELNVNALLLGDSALYLCASTQTGMGHYGYTFGSGTRLTVV.

The chain uses TRBV5-1 and TRBJ2-5; 9 bases line up with TRBD2. Germline V CDR1 and CDR2: SGHRS, YFSETQ. V dropped 0 bases and J dropped 5; count of bases not matched to a gene: 8. This CDR3 has 16 residues. CDR3 protein: CASSLGLAALGETQYF. CDR3 bases: TGCGCCAGCAGCTTGGGACTAGCGGCACTGGGGGAGACCCAGTACTTC.

This chain joins TRBV11-2 and TRBJ2-3; TRBD2 is a possible D gene (5 bases). Per the germline V gene, CDR1 is SGHAT and CDR2 is FQNNGV. Trimming cost V 1 base and J 5 bases, with 10 bases left between them. The CDR3 has 14 amino acids. CDR3 residues: CASSLGYGVDTQYF. As DNA, the CDR3 is TGTGCCAGCAGCTTAGGTTACGGGGTAGATACGCAGTATTTT.

At least ten counts were recorded for this clonotype. This sequence joins TRBV10-3 and TRBJ1-2; no definite D call. This CDR3 is 14 amino acids long. Per the germline V gene, CDR1 is ENHRY and CDR2 is SYGVKD. V was cut by 0 bases and J by 1 base, with 6 bases left in between. Here the CDR3 DNA reads TGTGCCATCAGTGAGTCGCGGGGTAACTATGGCTACACCTTC. Translated, it gives CAISESRGNYGYTF.

Many counts were recorded for this clonotype. V and J are TRBV20-1 and TRBJ2-1, with D maybe TRBD1 (6 bases). Germline V CDR1 and CDR2: DFQATT, SNEGSKA (reference sequence). Deletions cut 3 bases from V and 0 bases from J, with 12 bases between. The CDR3 is 15 residues long. The CDR3: CSASQGISSYNEQFF. CDR3 DNA: TGCAGTGCTAGTCAGGGGATAAGCTCCTACAATGAGCAGTTCTTC.

This sequence joins TRBV7-9 and TRBJ2-3; maybe TRBD2 (6 bases). V dropped 5 bases and J dropped 5 bases, with 17 bases sitting between them. CDR3 length: 15 amino acids. Germline CDR1 and CDR2: SEHNR and FQNEAQ (reference sequence). CDR3 nucleotides: TGTGCCAGCAGCCCCCTCCCGGACGGGGGAGATACGCAGTATTTT. It yields the protein CASSPLPDGGDTQYF. Complete variable domain (other parts from reference TRBV7-9 and TRBJ2-3): DTGVSQNPRHKITKRGQNVTFRCDPISEHNRLYWYRQTLGQGPEFLTYFQNEAQLEKSRLLSDRFSAERPKGSFSTLEIQRTEQGDSAMYLCASSPLPDGGDTQYFGPGTRLTVL.

Ten or more counts support this clonotype. This chain links TRBV19 with TRBJ2-1, with no clear D. Germline CDR1 is LNHDA and CDR2 is SQIVND (reference sequence). Deletions cut 3 bases from V and 3 bases from J, with 12 bases between. The CDR3 is 15 amino acids. In DNA form, the CDR3 reads TGTGCCAGTAGTATGGGGTGGGGAAACTACAATGAGCAGTTCTTC. This sequence encodes CASSMGWGNYNEQFF.

This clonotype was counted many times. The chain recombines TRBV6-1 with TRBJ2-1; TRBD2 is a possible D gene (7 bases). This CDR3 is built from 13 residues. V was cut by 1 base and J by 11 bases, with 12 bases left in between. Germline CDR1 reads MNHNS; CDR2 reads SASEGT. CDR3 sequence reads: CASSEGEGTKQFF. CDR3 bases: TGTGCCAGCAGTGAAGGGGAGGGGACAAAGCAGTTCTTC.

The sample holds one count of this clonotype. This chain uses TRBV12-3 or TRBV12-4 with TRBJ1-5, with D uncertain. The V end was cut by 7 bases, the J end by 0 bases, with 10 bases between. The CDR3 has 14 residues. CDR3 sequence (DNA): TGTGCCAGCACCGTGGACGGTAGCAATCAGCCCCAGCATTTT. It codes for CASTVDGSNQPQHF.

The table lists this clonotype with a few counts. The chain is built from TRBV14 and TRBJ2-2, with D possibly being TRBD2 (6 bases). Trimming stripped 2 bases from V and 0 bases from J, with 13 bases between. Germline CDR1 is SGHDN and CDR2 is FVKESK. This CDR3 has 17 amino acids. The CDR3 DNA sequence: TGTGCCAGCAGCCAATGGCTGAGCGGGCCGAACACCGGGGAGCTGTTTTTT. It encodes CASSQWLSGPNTGELFF.

This chain uses TRBV2 with TRBJ2-3, with D unclear. CDR1 and CDR2 (germline): SNHLY, FYNNEI. The CDR3 consists of 14 residues. With 5 bases removed from V and 1 base from J, the gap between germline ends came to 10 bases. CDR3: CASSTLWGTDTQYF. CDR3 nucleotide sequence: TGTGCCAGCAGTACGTTGTGGGGCACAGATACGCAGTATTTT.

This clonotype has a count of ten or more. The rearrangement joins TRBV19 to TRBJ1-1, with a tentative D call TRBD1 (6 bases). This CDR3 is built from 12 residues. V was pared by 6 bases and J by 5 bases, with 10 bases between. The germline CDR1 and CDR2 sequences are LNHDA and SQIVND (reference sequence). The CDR3, as DNA: TGTGCCAGTAGACAGGGCTATACTGAAGCTTTCTTT. Protein sequence: CASRQGYTEAFF.

The genes are TRBV20-1 and TRBJ1-1; D gene ambiguous. CDR3 length equals 12 residues. Germline V gene lookup returns CDR1 DFQATT and CDR2 SNEGSKA (reference sequence). The V and J ends lost 7 bases and 3 bases respectively, with 12 bases between them. This CDR3 reads CSESGPDTEAFF. The CDR3 nucleotides are TGCAGTGAGTCAGGTCCGGACACTGAAGCTTTCTTT.

As DNA, the CDR3 is TGTGCCAGCAGTTTATTCGGGGCGAGAACTAGCGGCAAAACGGTGGGCTACTACGAGCAGTACTTC. Protein sequence: CASSLFGARTSGKTVGYYEQYF. The chain links TRBV28 to TRBJ2-7, with 8 bases aligning to TRBD2. This CDR3 is built from 22 residues. The V gene's germline CDR1 is MDHEN and CDR2 SYDVKM. Trimming removed 1 base from V and 3 bases from J; junction bases left unmatched: 26.

There are a few counts of this clonotype. The CDR3 loop is CARPSSKREQYF. The CDR3 DNA sequence: TGTGCCAGACCGAGCTCCAAGAGGGAGCAGTACTTC. The rearrangement joins TRBV5-6 to TRBJ2-7; D unclear. The CDR3 has 12 residues. Trimming left V 8 bases short and J 7 bases short, with 16 bases between. CDR1 and CDR2 from the germline V gene are SGHDT and YYEEEE.

V usage is TRBV4-2 and J usage is TRBJ2-3; 7 positions match TRBD2. Germline CDR1 LGHNA, CDR2 YNFKEQ. The CDR3 totals 15 residues. V dropped 1 base and J dropped 5; count of bases not matched to a gene: 6. In DNA, the CDR3 is TGTGCCAGCAGCCAAGGCGGGAGAGGAATAGATACGCAGTATTTT. This codes for CASSQGGRGIDTQYF.